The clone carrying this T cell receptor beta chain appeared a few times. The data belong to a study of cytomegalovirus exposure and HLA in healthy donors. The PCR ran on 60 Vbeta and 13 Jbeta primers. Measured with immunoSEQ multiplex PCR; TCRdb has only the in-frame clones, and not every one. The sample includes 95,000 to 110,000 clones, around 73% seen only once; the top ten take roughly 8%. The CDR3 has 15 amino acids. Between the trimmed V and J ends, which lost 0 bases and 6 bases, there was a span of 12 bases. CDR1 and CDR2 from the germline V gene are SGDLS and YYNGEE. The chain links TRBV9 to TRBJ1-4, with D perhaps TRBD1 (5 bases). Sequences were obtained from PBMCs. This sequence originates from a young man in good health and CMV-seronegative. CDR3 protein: CASSVGPTGDEKLFF. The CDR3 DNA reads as TGTGCCAGCAGCGTAGGCCCAACGGGGGATGAAAAACTGTTTTTT.